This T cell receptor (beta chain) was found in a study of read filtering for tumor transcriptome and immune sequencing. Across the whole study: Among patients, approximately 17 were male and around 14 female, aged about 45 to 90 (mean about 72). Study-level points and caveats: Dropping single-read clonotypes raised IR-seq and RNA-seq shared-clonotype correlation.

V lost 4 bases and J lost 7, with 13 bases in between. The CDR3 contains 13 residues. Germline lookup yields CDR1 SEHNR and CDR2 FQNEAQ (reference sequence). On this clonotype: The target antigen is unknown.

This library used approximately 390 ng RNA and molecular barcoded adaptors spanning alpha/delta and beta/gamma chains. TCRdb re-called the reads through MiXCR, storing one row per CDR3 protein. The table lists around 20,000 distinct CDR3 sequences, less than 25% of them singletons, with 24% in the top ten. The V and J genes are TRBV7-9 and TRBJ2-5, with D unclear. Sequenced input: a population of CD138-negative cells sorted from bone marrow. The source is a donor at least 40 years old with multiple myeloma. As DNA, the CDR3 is TGTGCCAGCAGCTCTGCCGTTGATGGGACCCAGTACTTC. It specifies CASSSAVDGTQYF. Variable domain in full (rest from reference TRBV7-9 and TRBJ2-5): DTGVSQNPRHKITKRGQNVTFRCDPISEHNRLYWYRQTLGQGPEFLTYFQNEAQLEKSRLLSDRFSAERPKGSFSTLEIQRTEQGDSAMYLCASSSAVDGTQYFGPGTRLLVL.